Here is one T cell receptor (beta chain) with its context. Its antigen is undetermined. Donors were ostensibly healthy at sampling, although undocumented immune exposures were probable. The sample is drawn from a study of cytomegalovirus exposure and HLA in healthy donors. Whole-study findings and limits: Under in vitro conditions, three CMV-associated chains were confirmed as specific for CMV antigens. V- and J-gene trimming of TCR beta was linked (in a later analysis) to a missense DCLRE1C variant.

Germline V lookup: CDR1 GTSNPN, CDR2 SVGIG (reference sequence). This CDR3 comprises 17 residues. V lost 0 bases to trimming and J lost 6 bases, with 21 bases between them. The study ran its PCR with 60 Vbeta and 13 Jbeta primers. TCRdb's table, derived via immunoSEQ multiplex PCR, lists solely in-frame clones and lacks some. The profile shows some 160,000 clones, 65% to 75% of them singletons. Sequenced material: PBMCs. The receptor was isolated from a man aged 60 to 75 in good health and CMV-seronegative. The chain links TRBV30 to TRBJ2-1, with D possibly TRBD2 on 6 matching bases. The CDR3 here is CAWSVQEEGRLSNEQFF. CDR3 coding DNA: TGTGCCTGGAGTGTACAAGAGGAGGGACGGCTTAGCAATGAGCAGTTCTTC.